Below are 29 T cell receptor beta chains sequenced from a single sample in a study of cytomegalovirus exposure and HLA in healthy donors. Use of 60 Vbeta and 13 Jbeta primers characterized the PCR. Method: immunoSEQ multiplex PCR; TCRdb's copy keeps in-frame clones and lacks some. Counted here are 95,000 to 150,000 clones, over 70% occurring once; the ten biggest clones make up 3.5% to 4.5%. The sequencing input was PBMCs. The receptors were sampled from a man between 18 and 35 years old in good health and CMV-seropositive.

The chain employs TRBV9 and TRBJ1-1; D unresolved. The CDR3 totals 15 residues. Germline loops: CDR1 SGDLS, CDR2 YYNGEE. V was clipped by 0 bases and J by 0 bases, with 9 bases between them. This CDR3 reads CASSVGPVVNTEAFF. The CDR3 nucleotides read TGTGCCAGCAGCGTAGGCCCGGTGGTGAACACTGAAGCTTTCTTT.

Regarding this clone: This CDR3 is missing its conserved last phenylalanine or tryptophan, likely due to a read error. V usage is TRBV10-3 and J usage is TRBJ1-2, with D perhaps TRBD1 (6 bases). Germline V gene lookup returns CDR1 ENHRY and CDR2 SYGVKD. Trimming took off 7 bases at V and 0 bases at J, with 12 bases between the two ends. This CDR3 is built from 14 residues. The CDR3 bases are TGTGCCATCAACGGACAGACATCTAACTATGGCTACACCCTC. Encoded protein: CAINGQTSNYGYTL.

This clone has just one count. The genes are TRBV7-2 and TRBJ1-2, with 8 bases fitting TRBD1. V was pared by 4 bases and J by 6 bases, with 4 bases of the junction left unmatched. Germline values: CDR1 SGHTA, CDR2 FQGNSA. The CDR3 has 13 residues. CDR3: CASSSGGQHGYTF. The CDR3 nucleotides read TGTGCCAGCAGCTCAGGGGGCCAGCATGGCTACACCTTC.

The chain carries TRBV30 and TRBJ1-1, with D unresolved. CDR3 length: 12 residues. Germline loops: CDR1 GTSNPN, CDR2 SVGIG (reference sequence). V was trimmed by 2 bases and J by 10 bases, leaving 14 bases between them. CDR3 loop: CAWSRGGRTAFF. The CDR3 DNA sequence: TGTGCCTGGAGTCGAGGTGGGAGGACAGCTTTCTTT.

The J gene is TRBJ2-3, the V gene TRBV18, with 7 positions matching TRBD1. The CDR3 runs 14 residues. CDR1 is KGHSH and CDR2 is LQKENI in the germline V gene. J gave up 5 bases and V 3 bases, and 5 bases lay outside the gene matches. The CDR3 DNA reads TGTGCCAGCTCACCTGGGACAGCTGAAGATACGCAGTATTTT. Amino acid sequence: CASSPGTAEDTQYF.

This rearrangement joins TRBV7-9 to TRBJ1-6; D perhaps matches TRBD1 (6 bases). The germline CDR1 and CDR2 sequences are SEHNR and FQNEAQ (reference sequence). This CDR3 region has 13 residues. V was trimmed by 5 bases and J by 7 bases, leaving 9 bases between them. The CDR3 nucleotides read TGTGCCAGCAGCCTCGGACAGAATTCACCCCTCCACTTT. Its translation: CASSLGQNSPLHF. The whole variable domain, remainder taken from reference TRBV7-9 and TRBJ1-6, is DTGVSQNPRHKITKRGQNVTFRCDPISEHNRLYWYRQTLGQGPEFLTYFQNEAQLEKSRLLSDRFSAERPKGSFSTLEIQRTEQGDSAMYLCASSLGQNSPLHFGNGTRLTVT.

The chain is built from TRBV21-1 and TRBJ1-1. TRBV21-1 is described as a pseudogene. There are 13 residues in the CDR3. In DNA form, the CDR3 reads TGTGCCAGAATGGGAGGGAGGAACACTGAAGCTTTCTTT. This translates into CARMGGRNTEAFF.

V is TRBV9 and J is TRBJ2-3; TRBD1 aligns across 9 bases. The length of the CDR3 is 15 residues. Losses at the gene ends were 3 bases for V and 4 bases for J; bases not matched to a gene: 6. Germline V gene data show CDR1 as SGDLS and CDR2 as YYNGEE. The CDR3 nucleotides read TGTGCCAGCAGCGGCGGACAGGGGCGGGCAGATACGCAGTATTTT. It codes for CASSGGQGRADTQYF.

The chain combines TRBV6-5 with TRBJ2-5; TRBD2 matches at 12 bases. TRBJ2-7 explains the end of the DNA better; the J call may be wrong. CDR3 length equals 14 residues. The germline gives CDR1 MNHEY, CDR2 SVGAGI. In DNA, the CDR3 is TGTGCCAGCAGACGGACTAGCGGGAACCACGAGCAGTACTTC. Amino acid sequence: CASRRTSGNHEQYF.

The J gene is TRBJ1-1, the V gene TRBV6-5; the D gene is possibly TRBD1 (5 bases). This CDR3 comprises 12 residues. The V end lost 4 bases, the J end lost 8 bases, and 11 bases lay between the germline ends. Germline CDR1 MNHEY, CDR2 SVGAGI. DNA of the CDR3: TGTGCCAGCAGTTCCCACGGGGGGGAAGCTTTCTTT. It is translated as CASSSHGGEAFF.

The chain couples TRBV4-1 to TRBJ2-3, with 7 nucleotides matching TRBD2. J gave up 5 bases and V 0 bases, and 5 bases lay outside the gene matches. This CDR3 has 15 amino acids. Germline V CDR1 and CDR2: MGHRA, YSYEKL. CDR3 sequence reads: CASSQERTSGDTQYF. For the CDR3, the DNA is TGCGCCAGCAGCCAAGAGCGGACTAGTGGAGATACGCAGTATTTT.

This chain joins TRBV7-9 and TRBJ1-4, with TRBD1 identical over 11 bases. V dropped 5 bases and J dropped 8; count of bases not matched to a gene: 7. The CDR3 runs to 15 residues. Germline lookup yields CDR1 SEHNR and CDR2 FQNEAQ (reference sequence). CDR3 loop: CASSVTGTGGEKLFF. In DNA, the CDR3 is TGTGCCAGCAGCGTAACCGGGACAGGGGGAGAAAAACTGTTTTTT.

The CDR3 here is CASTGGLNSPLHF. CDR3 DNA: TGTGCCAGCACGGGGGGCTTGAATTCACCCCTCCACTTT. This sequence joins TRBV7-9 and TRBJ1-6, with D perhaps TRBD1 (6 bases). Trimming took off 7 bases at V and 7 bases at J, with 11 bases between the two ends. CDR3 size: 13 residues. Looked up from germline, CDR1 is SEHNR and CDR2 is FQNEAQ (reference sequence).

The chain employs TRBV4-3 and TRBJ2-5; maybe TRBD1 (6 bases). The germline V gene encodes CDR1 LGHNA and CDR2 YSLEER. The CDR3 consists of 15 residues. V lost 0 bases and J lost 4, with 12 bases in between. CDR3 loop: CASSQEGRRGETQYF. The DNA of the CDR3 is TGCGCCAGCAGCCAAGAAGGGCGCAGGGGAGAGACCCAGTACTTC.

The chain has TRBV4-3 and TRBJ2-3, with D possibly matching TRBD2 (6 bases). This CDR3 contains 14 residues. Germline V CDR1 and CDR2: LGHNA, YSLEER. V lost 0 bases to trimming and J lost 6 bases, with 10 bases between them. CDR3 in DNA: TGCGCCAGCAGCCAAGATCGGGGGTTGGATACGCAGTATTTT. Translating it yields CASSQDRGLDTQYF.

The chain combines TRBV27 with TRBJ1-2; tentatively, D is TRBD1 (5 bases). Germline V CDR1 and CDR2: MNHEY, SMNVEV (reference sequence). V was shortened by 5 bases and J by 5 bases, with 24 bases between the two germline ends. The CDR3 loop spans 17 amino acids. CDR3 bases: TGTGCCAGCAGTACCCTCCTGGGGGGTAATATTAGGTATGGCTACACCTTC. Protein: CASSTLLGGNIRYGYTF.

This clone was observed once. The chain carries TRBV19 and TRBJ1-6, with TRBD1 matching 7 bases. There are 15 residues in the CDR3. J lost 0 bases, V lost 6 bases, and 2 bases had no gene match. CDR1 LNHDA and CDR2 SQIVND come from the germline V gene (reference sequence). The chain's CDR3 is CASRGGDSYNSPLHF. Written as DNA, the CDR3 is TGTGCCAGTAGAGGGGGCGACTCCTATAATTCACCCCTCCACTTT. The full variable domain, with the rest looked up from reference TRBV19 and TRBJ1-6, is DGGITQSPKYLFRKEGQNVTLSCEQNLNHDAMYWYRQDPGQGLRLIYYSQIVNDFQKGDIAEGYSVSREKKESFPLTVTSAQKNPTAFYLCASRGGDSYNSPLHFGNGTRLTVT.

V and J are TRBV15 and TRBJ2-3, with 8 bases lining up with TRBD2. Germline CDR1 LNHNV, CDR2 YYDKDF (reference sequence). The CDR3 loop spans 18 amino acids. The trim removed 0 bases at V and 0 bases at J, leaving 8 bases unmatched. DNA of the CDR3: TGTGCCACCAGCAGAGATTCCACGGGGGGGGCTAGCACAGATACGCAGTATTTT. This codes for CATSRDSTGGASTDTQYF.

This chain links TRBV5-1 with TRBJ2-5; 9 bases line up with TRBD1. With the DNA end fitting TRBJ2-7 better, the J assignment may be wrong. The CDR3 contains 14 residues. Germline values: CDR1 SGHRS, CDR2 YFSETQ. The CDR3 coding sequence is TGCGCCAGCTGCCAGGGGGACAGGGCCTACGAGCAGTACTTC. Protein product: CASCQGDRAYEQYF.

This chain uses TRBV10-3 with TRBJ2-5; 7 nucleotides agree with TRBD2. The end of the DNA aligns better with TRBJ2-7, so the J call may be wrong. There are 14 residues in the CDR3. Germline V lookup: CDR1 ENHRY, CDR2 SYGVKD. The CDR3 DNA is TGTGCCATCAGTGAAGGCGGGGGAATCTACGAGCAGTACTTC. It translates to CAISEGGGIYEQYF.

The V call is TRBV9, the J call TRBJ1-2, with D possibly being TRBD1 (6 bases). Germline lookup yields CDR1 SGDLS and CDR2 YYNGEE. V lost 0 bases and J lost 4, with 10 bases in between. CDR3 length: 14 amino acids. DNA of the CDR3: TGTGCCAGCAGCGTAGGTCAGGGGAGCTATGGCTACACCTTC. Translation: CASSVGQGSYGYTF. The variable domain in full, completed from reference TRBV9 and TRBJ1-2, reads DSGVTQTPKHLITATGQRVTLRCSPRSGDLSVYWYQQSLDQGLQFLIQYYNGEERAKGNILERFSAQQFPDLHSELNLSSLELGDSALYFCASSVGQGSYGYTFGSGTRLTVV.

A few counts support this clone. The chain links TRBV5-6 to TRBJ1-1; a weak D match, TRBD1 (6 bases). CDR1 is SGHDT and CDR2 is YYEEEE in the germline V gene. The V and J ends lost 4 bases and 1 base respectively, with 11 bases between them. The CDR3 has 14 amino acids. CDR3 residues: CASSPWDTNTEAFF. CDR3 bases: TGTGCCAGCAGCCCATGGGACACGAACACTGAAGCTTTCTTT.

This clone was seen a few times. The rearrangement links TRBV27 to TRBJ2-5, with 7 bases matching TRBD1. The CDR3 length is 13 residues. Germline values: CDR1 MNHEY, CDR2 SMNVEV (reference sequence). The V and J ends lost 8 bases and 5 bases, in that order; junction bases with no gene match: 8. CDR3 nucleotide sequence: TGTGCCAGCCGTAGGGGGCTTAAGGAGACCCAGTACTTC. Protein sequence: CASRRGLKETQYF.

The chain is built from TRBV12-5 and TRBJ1-1; TRBD1 aligns across 10 bases. This CDR3 has 18 residues. V was pared by 0 bases and J by 3 bases, with 10 bases of the junction left unmatched. Germline values: CDR1 LGHNT, CDR2 FRNRAP. The CDR3 DNA is TGTGCTAGTGGTTTGGTAATTGACAGGGGGCTTTGGGACACTGAAGCTTTCTTT. Amino acids: CASGLVIDRGLWDTEAFF.

This clone was counted a few times. The rearrangement uses TRBV4-3 and TRBJ2-6, with D possibly TRBD1 on 6 matching bases. CDR3 size: 16 residues. Per the germline V gene, CDR1 is LGHNA and CDR2 is YSLEER. The ends were cut back, 0 bases at V and 1 base at J, with 7 bases in the middle. CDR3 protein: CASSQEGGSGANVLTF. CDR3 bases: TGCGCCAGCAGCCAAGAAGGGGGATCTGGGGCCAACGTCCTGACTTTC.

J is TRBJ2-1 and V is TRBV18; D perhaps matches TRBD1 (6 bases). V was trimmed by 3 bases and J by 7 bases, leaving 16 bases between them. The CDR3 sequence is 15 residues long. Germline V gene lookup returns CDR1 KGHSH and CDR2 LQKENI. The chain's CDR3 is CASSPAGDRRNEQFF. Written as DNA, the CDR3 is TGTGCCAGCTCACCTGCAGGGGATCGTCGGAATGAGCAGTTCTTC.

This clone has just one count. Written as DNA, the CDR3 is TGTGCCAGCAGCTTGGGGGACACAACACAGCCCCAGCATTTT. Its protein product is CASSLGDTTQPQHF. The rearrangement links TRBV7-6 to TRBJ1-5; maybe TRBD1 (6 bases). Trimming took 3 bases from V and 7 from J, leaving 13 bases between them. CDR3 length equals 14 residues. Germline V gene sequence: CDR1 SGHVS, CDR2 FNYEAQ. Together with reference TRBV7-6 and TRBJ1-5, the CDR3 gives the full variable domain: GAGVSQSPRYKVTKRGQDVALRCDPISGHVSLYWYRQALGQGPEFLTYFNYEAQQDKSGLPNDRFSAERPEGSISTLTIQRTEQRDSAMYRCASSLGDTTQPQHFGDGTRLSIL.

The chain links TRBV25-1 to TRBJ2-1, with D possibly TRBD2 on 5 matching bases. Germline V gene lookup returns CDR1 MGHDK and CDR2 SYGVNS. V was cut by 2 bases and J by 4 bases, with 9 bases left in between. The CDR3 spans 14 residues. DNA of the CDR3: TGTGCCAGCAGTGAAGGCGGGCAATACAATGAGCAGTTCTTC. The encoded protein is CASSEGGQYNEQFF.

The chain combines TRBV19 with TRBJ1-5, with 7 bases that match TRBD1. The trim removed 6 bases at V and 5 bases at J, leaving 13 bases unmatched. The CDR3 is 16 amino acids. Germline values: CDR1 LNHDA, CDR2 SQIVND (reference sequence). CDR3 in DNA: TGTGCCAGTAGCCTCAAAGCCAGGGGGTATGATCAGCCCCAGCATTTT. It yields the protein CASSLKARGYDQPQHF.